This section outlines one TCR beta chain sequence together with its context. PCR primers comprised 60 Vbeta and 13 Jbeta primers. Only in-frame clones appear in the TCRdb table, and some are missing; sequencing was by immunoSEQ multiplex PCR. There are 180,000 or so clones in the sample; roughly 74% occur only once, and about 8% lies in the top ten. The sample comes from a study of cytomegalovirus exposure and HLA in healthy donors. This TCR derives from a woman in her forties in good health and CMV-seropositive. The sample consisted of PBMCs.

In DNA, the CDR3 is TGTGCCAGCAGCTCCGGGGCCCTCCCGGGGAAGGAGGGCCAGTACTTC. Translation: CASSSGALPGKEGQYF. V is TRBV5-4 and J is TRBJ2-5; D possibly corresponds to TRBD2 (6 bases). CDR1 SGHNT and CDR2 YYREEE come from the germline V gene (reference sequence). The CDR3 totals 16 residues. Trimming took off 3 bases at V and 10 bases at J, with 25 bases between the two ends.